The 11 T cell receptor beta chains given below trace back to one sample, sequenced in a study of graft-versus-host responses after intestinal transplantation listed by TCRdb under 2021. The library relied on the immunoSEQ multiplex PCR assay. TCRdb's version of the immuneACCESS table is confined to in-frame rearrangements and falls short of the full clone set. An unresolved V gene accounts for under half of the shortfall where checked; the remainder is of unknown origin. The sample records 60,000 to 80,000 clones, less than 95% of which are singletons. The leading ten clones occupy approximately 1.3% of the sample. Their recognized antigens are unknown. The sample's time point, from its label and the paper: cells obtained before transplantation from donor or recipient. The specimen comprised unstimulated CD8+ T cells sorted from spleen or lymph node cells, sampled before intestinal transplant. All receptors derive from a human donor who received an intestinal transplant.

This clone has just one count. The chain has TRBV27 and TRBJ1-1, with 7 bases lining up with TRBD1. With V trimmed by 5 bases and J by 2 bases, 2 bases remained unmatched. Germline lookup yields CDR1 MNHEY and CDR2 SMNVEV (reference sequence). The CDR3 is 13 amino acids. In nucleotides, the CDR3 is TGTGCCAGCAGTGACAGGGCCAACACTGAAGCTTTCTTT. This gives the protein CASSDRANTEAFF.

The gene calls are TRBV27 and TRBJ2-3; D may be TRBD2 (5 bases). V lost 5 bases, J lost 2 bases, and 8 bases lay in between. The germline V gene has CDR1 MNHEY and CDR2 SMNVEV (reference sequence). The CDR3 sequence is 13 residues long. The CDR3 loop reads CASSPGNTDTQYF. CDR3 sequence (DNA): TGTGCCAGCAGTCCGGGGAACACAGATACGCAGTATTTT.

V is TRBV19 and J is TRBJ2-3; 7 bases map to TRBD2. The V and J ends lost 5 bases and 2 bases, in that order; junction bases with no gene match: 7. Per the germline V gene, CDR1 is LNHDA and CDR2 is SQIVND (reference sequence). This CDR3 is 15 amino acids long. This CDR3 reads CASSLTSATTDTQYF. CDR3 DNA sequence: TGTGCCAGTAGTCTAACTAGCGCGACCACAGATACGCAGTATTTT.

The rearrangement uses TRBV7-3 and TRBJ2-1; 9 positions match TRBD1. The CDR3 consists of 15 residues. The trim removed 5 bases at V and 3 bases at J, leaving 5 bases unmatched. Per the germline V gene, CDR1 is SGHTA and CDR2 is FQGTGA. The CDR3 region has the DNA TGTGCCAGCAGCCTCGGGACAGGGAACTACAATGAGCAGTTCTTC. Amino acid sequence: CASSLGTGNYNEQFF.

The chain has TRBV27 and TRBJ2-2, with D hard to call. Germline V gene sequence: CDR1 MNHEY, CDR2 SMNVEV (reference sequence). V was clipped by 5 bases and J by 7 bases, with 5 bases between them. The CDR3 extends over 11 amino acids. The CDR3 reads CASSVGGELFF. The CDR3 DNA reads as TGTGCCAGCAGTGTCGGCGGGGAGCTGTTTTTT.

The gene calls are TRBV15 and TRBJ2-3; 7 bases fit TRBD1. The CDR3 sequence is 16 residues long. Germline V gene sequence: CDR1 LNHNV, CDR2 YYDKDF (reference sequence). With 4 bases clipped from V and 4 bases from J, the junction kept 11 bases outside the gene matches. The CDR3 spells CATSTRQGMFADTQYF. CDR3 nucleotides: TGTGCCACCAGCACTCGACAGGGCATGTTCGCAGATACGCAGTATTTT.

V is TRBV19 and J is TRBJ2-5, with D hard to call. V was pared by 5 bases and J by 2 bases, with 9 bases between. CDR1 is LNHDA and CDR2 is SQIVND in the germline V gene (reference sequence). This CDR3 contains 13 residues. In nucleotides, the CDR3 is TGTGCCAGTAGTTGGGCGCCTCAAGAGACCCAGTACTTC. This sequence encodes CASSWAPQETQYF.

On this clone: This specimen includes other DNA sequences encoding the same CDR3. The CDR3 coding sequence is TGCGCCAGCAGCCAAGAAAGTAGCACTGAAGCTTTCTTT. It translates to CASSQESSTEAFF. The chain carries TRBV4-1 and TRBJ1-1; D ambiguous. This CDR3 comprises 13 residues. The germline CDR1 and CDR2 sequences are MGHRA and YSYEKL. Trimming took 0 bases from V and 4 from J, leaving 6 bases between them.

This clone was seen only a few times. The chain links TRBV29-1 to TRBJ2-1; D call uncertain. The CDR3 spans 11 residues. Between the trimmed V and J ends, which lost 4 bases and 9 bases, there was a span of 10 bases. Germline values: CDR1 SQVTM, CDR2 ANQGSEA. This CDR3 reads CSVGPSVEQFF. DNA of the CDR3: TGCAGCGTTGGGCCTAGTGTTGAGCAGTTCTTC.

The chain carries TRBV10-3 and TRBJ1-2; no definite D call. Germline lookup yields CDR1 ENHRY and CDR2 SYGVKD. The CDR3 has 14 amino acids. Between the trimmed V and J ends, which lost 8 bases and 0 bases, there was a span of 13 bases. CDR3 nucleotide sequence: TGTGCCATCCGGAACGAGGAAGCTAACTATGGCTACACCTTC. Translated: CAIRNEEANYGYTF.

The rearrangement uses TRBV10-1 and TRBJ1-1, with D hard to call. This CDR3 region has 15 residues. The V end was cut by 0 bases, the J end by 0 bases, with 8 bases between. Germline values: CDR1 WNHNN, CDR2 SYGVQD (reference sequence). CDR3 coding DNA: TGCGCCAGCAGTGAGTCGGCAGACTTGAACACTGAAGCTTTCTTT. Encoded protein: CASSESADLNTEAFF.